The 19 T cell receptor beta chains presented below share a single source sample, sequenced in a study of cytomegalovirus exposure and HLA in healthy donors. TCRdb's table, derived via immunoSEQ multiplex PCR, lists solely in-frame clones and lacks some. The sample shows about 150,000 clones, less than 95% of them seen only once. The sequencing input was PBMCs. All receptors derive from a man younger than 30 in good health and CMV-seropositive.

The chain couples TRBV27 to TRBJ2-1; the D gene is possibly TRBD2 (6 bases). The CDR3 extends over 12 amino acids. The germline CDR1 and CDR2 sequences are MNHEY and SMNVEV (reference sequence). Trimming pared 6 bases from V and 9 bases from J, leaving 12 bases between. The CDR3 DNA follows: TGTGCCAGCAGCGGGAGTGACGTTGAGCAGTTCTTC. This gives the protein CASSGSDVEQFF.

CDR3 region: CASTRQVTPEAEAFF. In nucleotides, the CDR3 is TGTGCCAGCACCCGACAGGTAACCCCAGAGGCTGAAGCTTTCTTT. The chain combines TRBV6-1 with TRBJ1-1; D perhaps matches TRBD1 (6 bases). The CDR3 is made up of 15 amino acids. Germline lookup yields CDR1 MNHNS and CDR2 SASEGT. V shed 7 bases and J shed 6 bases, with 21 bases lying between them.

The chain joins TRBV28 to TRBJ2-7; TRBD2 matches at 15 bases. The V segment lost 6 bases and the J segment 11 bases; nucleotides outside the gene matches: 8. The length of the CDR3 is 14 residues. From germline, CDR1 is MDHEN and CDR2 SYDVKM. The CDR3 loop is CASRQGLAGGGEYF. The CDR3 DNA follows: TGTGCCAGCAGGCAAGGACTAGCGGGAGGGGGGGAGTACTTC.

In its sample, this clone was seen once. The chain combines TRBV12-5 with TRBJ2-2; 7 positions agree with TRBD1. V shed 2 bases and J 4 bases; nucleotides not matched to a gene: 7. The CDR3 covers 16 residues. In germline, CDR1 is LGHNT, CDR2 FRNRAP. The CDR3 region is CASGLSVSGGTGELFF. The CDR3 DNA follows: TGTGCTAGTGGTTTGAGTGTGTCAGGGGGCACCGGGGAGCTGTTTTTT. Drawing the rest from reference TRBV12-5 and TRBJ2-2, the complete variable domain is DARVTQTPRHKVTEMGQEVTMRCQPILGHNTVFWYRQTMMQGLELLAYFRNRAPLDDSGMPKDRFSAEMPDATLATLKIQPSEPRDSAVYFCASGLSVSGGTGELFFGEGSRLTVL.

The rearrangement joins TRBV28 to TRBJ2-7; a weak D match, TRBD2 (6 bases). V was cut by 6 bases and J by 3 bases, with 33 bases left in between. CDR1 and CDR2 from the germline V gene are MDHEN and SYDVKM. This CDR3 comprises 20 residues. The CDR3 DNA is TGTGCCAGCAGCTTAATGGGGGGAGGCTCACTTGTTTCGGTCCTCTACGAGCAGTACTTC. This codes for CASSLMGGGSLVSVLYEQYF. Drawing the rest from reference TRBV28 and TRBJ2-7, the complete variable domain is DVKVTQSSRYLVKRTGEKVFLECVQDMDHENMFWYRQDPGLGLRLIYFSYDVKMKEKGDIPEGYSVSREKKERFSLILESASTNQTSMYLCASSLMGGGSLVSVLYEQYFGPGTRLTVT.

The chain links TRBV27 to TRBJ2-5; maybe TRBD2 (5 bases). Germline assignment: CDR1 MNHEY and CDR2 SMNVEV (reference sequence). The V end lost 3 bases, the J end lost 2 bases, and 7 bases lay between the germline ends. The CDR3 totals 13 residues. The CDR3 region has the DNA TGTGCCAGCAGTTTTCGGGGACAAGAGACCCAGTACTTC. Protein: CASSFRGQETQYF.

The rearrangement links TRBV28 to TRBJ1-5; 7 bases map to TRBD1. J was trimmed by 10 bases and V by 6 bases; bases with no gene match: 9. The germline gives CDR1 MDHEN, CDR2 SYDVKM. The CDR3 contains 13 residues. The chain's CDR3 is CASSRTGVGPQHF. CDR3 DNA: TGTGCCAGCAGCCGAACAGGGGTTGGACCCCAGCATTTT.

CDR3 sequence reads: CASSEARLAEGTQETQYF. The CDR3 DNA is TGTGCCAGCAGTGAAGCCCGACTAGCCGAGGGAACGCAAGAGACCCAGTACTTC. V is TRBV6-1 and J is TRBJ2-5; TRBD2 matches at 7 bases. Trimming cost V 0 bases and J 2 bases; bases outside gene matches: 12. Germline CDR1 is MNHNS and CDR2 is SASEGT. The CDR3 is 18 amino acids.

The J gene is TRBJ1-3, the V gene TRBV10-3; D perhaps matches TRBD1 (5 bases). Germline V gives CDR1 ENHRY, CDR2 SYGVKD. The CDR3 sequence is 15 residues long. The germline V and J ends were trimmed by 6 bases and 5 bases, with 17 bases remaining between them. CDR3: CAISNVPGLRNTIYF. Written as DNA, the CDR3 is TGTGCCATCAGCAATGTTCCGGGACTTAGAAACACCATATATTTT.

This clone was detected once. The chain employs TRBV2 and TRBJ2-2; D gene unclear. The CDR3 spans 15 residues. Deletions cut 1 base from V and 5 bases from J, with 11 bases between. CDR1 is SNHLY and CDR2 is FYNNEI in the germline V gene. CDR3 sequence: CASSEGGRWTGELFF. CDR3 nucleotide sequence: TGTGCCAGCAGTGAAGGTGGCCGTTGGACCGGGGAGCTGTTTTTT.

CDR3 sequence (DNA): TGTGCCAGCAGCTTGGTGCGGGACAGCACAGATACGCAGTATTTT. Protein: CASSLVRDSTDTQYF. The chain recombines TRBV5-8 with TRBJ2-3, with D maybe TRBD2 (6 bases). With 0 bases removed from V and 0 bases from J, the gap between germline ends came to 8 bases. CDR1 SGHTS and CDR2 YDEGEE come from the germline V gene. The CDR3 loop spans 15 amino acids.

The rearrangement joins TRBV14 to TRBJ2-1, with unresolved D. The CDR3 is 14 residues long. Trimming stripped 5 bases from V and 1 base from J, with 9 bases between. The germline gives CDR1 SGHDN, CDR2 FVKESK. Here the CDR3 reads CASSAERSYNEQFF. The CDR3 nucleotides are TGTGCCAGCAGCGCCGAGAGGTCCTACAATGAGCAGTTCTTC.

This chain joins TRBV11-2 and TRBJ2-3; 8 bases line up with TRBD2. The junction had 5 bases not matched to a gene; V was cut back by 1 base and J by 2 bases. The CDR3 totals 16 residues. Germline CDR1 reads SGHAT; CDR2 reads FQNNGV. The CDR3 DNA follows: TGTGCCAGCAGCTTAGCTACTAGCGGAAACACAGATACGCAGTATTTT. It is translated as CASSLATSGNTDTQYF.

V is TRBV5-4 and J is TRBJ1-1, with 7 bases that match TRBD1. With 0 bases clipped from V and 1 base from J, the junction kept 0 bases outside the gene matches. This CDR3 has 14 residues. Germline values: CDR1 SGHNT, CDR2 YYREEE (reference sequence). CDR3 amino acids: CASSLDRGNTEAFF. The CDR3 bases are TGTGCCAGCAGCTTGGACAGGGGGAACACTGAAGCTTTCTTT.

The rearrangement links TRBV19 to TRBJ1-1, with a tentative D call TRBD1 (6 bases). This CDR3 is 15 amino acids long. Germline V gene lookup returns CDR1 LNHDA and CDR2 SQIVND (reference sequence). V was clipped by 4 bases and J by 1 base, with 13 bases between them. The CDR3 protein is CASSTGAPGNTEAFF. In nucleotides, the CDR3 is TGTGCCAGTAGTACAGGGGCCCCAGGGAACACTGAAGCTTTCTTT.

The gene calls are TRBV28 and TRBJ2-7; 13 nucleotides match TRBD2. Looked up from germline, CDR1 is MDHEN and CDR2 is SYDVKM. Unmatched junction bases numbered 9, after V lost 5 bases and J lost 2 bases. The CDR3 runs 17 residues. The CDR3 sequence: CASSLTPLAGGAYEQYF. DNA for the CDR3: TGTGCCAGCAGTCTAACCCCACTAGCGGGAGGGGCCTACGAGCAGTACTTC.

The chain carries TRBV4-1 and TRBJ2-2; the D gene is possibly TRBD2 (6 bases). CDR1 MGHRA and CDR2 YSYEKL come from the germline V gene. This CDR3 contains 15 residues. Trimming stripped 1 base from V and 7 bases from J, with 13 bases between. CDR3 coding DNA: TGCGCCAGCAGCCAAGTCCCAGGGAGGCGCGGGGAGCTGTTTTTT. This sequence encodes CASSQVPGRRGELFF.

The V and J genes are TRBV18 and TRBJ1-1, with D perhaps matching TRBD1 (5 bases). V was clipped by 2 bases and J by 0 bases, with 10 bases between them. Per germline, CDR1 KGHSH and CDR2 LQKENI. This CDR3 is 15 amino acids long. The CDR3 nucleotides read TGTGCCAGCTCACCATTTGACAGCTTGAACACTGAAGCTTTCTTT. This sequence encodes CASSPFDSLNTEAFF.

This clone was recorded many times. The junction differs from germline at one of its ends, possibly a read error. DNA of the CDR3: TGTGCTAGCAGCTCGGGAGTAAGCGCTGAAGCTTTCTTT. Amino acid sequence: CASSSGVSAEAFF. The chain recombines TRBV7-7 with TRBJ1-1; D gene unclear. The CDR3 runs 13 residues. Germline V lookup: CDR1 SSHAT, CDR2 FNYEAQ (reference sequence).